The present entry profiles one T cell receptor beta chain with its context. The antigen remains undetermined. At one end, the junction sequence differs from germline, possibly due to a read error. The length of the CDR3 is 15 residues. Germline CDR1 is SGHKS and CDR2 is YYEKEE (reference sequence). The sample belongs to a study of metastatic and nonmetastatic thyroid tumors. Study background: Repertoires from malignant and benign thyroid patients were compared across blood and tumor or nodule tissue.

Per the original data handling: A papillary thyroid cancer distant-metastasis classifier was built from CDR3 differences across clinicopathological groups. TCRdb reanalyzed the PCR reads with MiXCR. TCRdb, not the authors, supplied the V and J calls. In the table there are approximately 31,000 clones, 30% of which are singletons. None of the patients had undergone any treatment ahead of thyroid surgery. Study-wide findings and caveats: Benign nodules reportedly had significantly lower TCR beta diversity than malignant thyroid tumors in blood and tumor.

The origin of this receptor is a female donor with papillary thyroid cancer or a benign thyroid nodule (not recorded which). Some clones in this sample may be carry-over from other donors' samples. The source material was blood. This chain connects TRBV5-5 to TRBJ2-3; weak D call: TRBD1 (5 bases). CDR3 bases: TGTGCCAGCCGCTTGAAGGGGATGAGCACAGATACGCAGTATTTT. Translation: CASRLKGMSTDTQYF.